The 27 T cell receptor beta chains listed next were all sequenced from one sample in a study of beta chain features in type 1 diabetes. Reverse transcription of all isolated RNA meant that expressed TCRB transcripts were sequenced. The method was immunoSEQ multiplex PCR; TCRdb's version includes in-frame clones alone and lacks a portion of them. This table holds around 300,000 clones, 9.5% to 11% found once. The sequenced sample consisted of naive CD4+ T cells from blood. The receptor set was obtained from a woman in her thirties in good health.

This clone was seen more than once but under ten times. The CDR3 reads CASSLGQNQETQYF. CDR3 DNA: TGTGCCAGCAGCTTAGGGCAGAATCAAGAGACCCAGTACTTC. The V and J genes are TRBV7-9 and TRBJ2-5; D uncertain. This CDR3 is 14 amino acids long. With 1 base removed from V and 2 bases from J, the gap between germline ends came to 8 bases. Germline V gene sequence: CDR1 SEHNR, CDR2 FQNEAQ (reference sequence).

There are a few counts of this clone. The chain carries TRBV15 and TRBJ2-3; D possibly corresponds to TRBD2 (6 bases). The CDR3 is 14 residues long. CDR1 and CDR2 from the germline V gene are LNHNV and YYDKDF (reference sequence). Trimming stripped 1 base from V and 6 bases from J, with 11 bases between. This CDR3 reads CATSRAWGRDTQYF. Written as DNA, the CDR3 is TGTGCCACCAGCAGAGCCTGGGGGAGGGATACGCAGTATTTT.

The genes are TRBV11-1 and TRBJ2-1, with 12 bases fitting TRBD2. The trim removed 1 base at V and 7 bases at J, leaving 8 bases unmatched. CDR3 size: 17 residues. Germline V lookup: CDR1 SGHAT, CDR2 FQDESV (reference sequence). CDR3 sequence: CASSLGSRLAGANEQFF. The CDR3 DNA reads TGTGCCAGCAGCTTAGGATCGAGACTAGCGGGAGCAAATGAGCAGTTCTTC.

This chain links TRBV28 with TRBJ2-7; TRBD2 is a possible D gene (5 bases). The germline gives CDR1 MDHEN, CDR2 SYDVKM. V was cut by 6 bases and J by 0 bases, with 15 bases left in between. The CDR3 consists of 15 residues. The CDR3 region is CASSDTFSASYEQYF. CDR3 DNA: TGTGCCAGCAGCGATACCTTTAGCGCCTCCTACGAGCAGTACTTC.

This clone was observed a single time. The V and J genes are TRBV6-5 and TRBJ2-3; TRBD2 matches 8 bases. CDR1 MNHEY and CDR2 SVGAGI come from the germline V gene. The CDR3 length is 15 residues. With V trimmed by 2 bases and J by 0 bases, 1 base remained unmatched. The CDR3 loop is CASSYGGRSTDTQYF. The CDR3 DNA sequence: TGTGCCAGCAGTTACGGCGGGAGGAGCACAGATACGCAGTATTTT.

This clone was picked up a small number of times. The J gene is TRBJ2-3, the V gene TRBV7-2; 8 positions agree with TRBD2. The CDR3 spans 13 residues. CDR1 and CDR2 (germline): SGHTA, FQGNSA. V trimming: 5 bases; J trimming: 6 bases; junction bases outside the gene matches: 4. CDR3 coding DNA: TGTGCCAGCAGCGGACTAGCAGGTGATACGCAGTATTTT. Residues: CASSGLAGDTQYF.

This rearrangement joins TRBV6-5 to TRBJ1-5, with D possibly TRBD1 on 6 matching bases. The CDR3 spans 14 residues. With 6 bases removed from V and 4 bases from J, the gap between germline ends came to 13 bases. Germline assignment: CDR1 MNHEY and CDR2 SVGAGI. CDR3 sequence reads: CASSGTRGNQPQHF. The CDR3 nucleotides read TGTGCCAGCAGCGGGACAAGAGGGAATCAGCCCCAGCATTTT.

This chain links TRBV11-2 with TRBJ2-6; weak D call: TRBD1 (5 bases). The CDR3 sequence is 15 residues long. The V gene's germline CDR1 is SGHAT and CDR2 FQNNGV. V was pared by 5 bases and J by 3 bases, with 11 bases between. CDR3 residues: CASSERGLGANVLTF. The DNA of the CDR3 is TGTGCCAGCAGCGAAAGGGGTCTTGGGGCCAACGTCCTGACTTTC.

The chain links TRBV5-4 to TRBJ1-4, with 9 positions matching TRBD1. The CDR3 length is 15 residues. The J segment lost 6 bases and the V segment lost 0 bases, leaving 3 bases of the junction unmatched. Germline CDR1 SGHNT, CDR2 YYREEE (reference sequence). CDR3 coding DNA: TGTGCCAGCAGCTTGGGATGGACAGGGGATGAAAAACTGTTTTTT. Its translation: CASSLGWTGDEKLFF.

The chain recombines TRBV7-9 with TRBJ2-5; a weak D match, TRBD1 (5 bases). Trimming pared 5 bases from V and 1 base from J, leaving 14 bases between. The germline gives CDR1 SEHNR, CDR2 FQNEAQ (reference sequence). The CDR3 runs 15 residues. Here the CDR3 DNA reads TGTGCCAGCAGCACGCAATCAGGGCTCCAAGAGACCCAGTACTTC. The encoded protein is CASSTQSGLQETQYF.

This clone was recorded a few times. The chain uses TRBV5-4 and TRBJ2-3; the D is unclear. V lost 4 bases and J lost 1, with 7 bases in between. Germline V CDR1 and CDR2: SGHNT, YYREEE (reference sequence). The CDR3 has 13 residues. DNA of the CDR3: TGTGCCAGCAGCGTGACTGGCACAGATACGCAGTATTTT. Its translation is CASSVTGTDTQYF.

This rearrangement joins TRBV4-3 to TRBJ2-1, with TRBD2 matching 10 bases. This CDR3 has 16 residues. Per germline, CDR1 LGHNA and CDR2 YSLEER. V shed 3 bases and J 6 bases; nucleotides not matched to a gene: 8. The CDR3, as DNA: TGCGCCAGCAGCCAGATGATCCAGCGGGGGGGCAATGAGCAGTTCTTC. Protein sequence: CASSQMIQRGGNEQFF.

A few counts support this clone. This sequence joins TRBV4-2 and TRBJ1-1; no clear D gene. This CDR3 comprises 12 residues. CDR1 LGHNA and CDR2 YNFKEQ come from the germline V gene. V dropped 2 bases and J dropped 3 bases, with 4 bases sitting between them. The DNA for the CDR3 is TGTGCCAGCAGCCAATCTCACACTGAAGCTTTCTTT. Protein: CASSQSHTEAFF.

This clone occurred a few times. The chain combines TRBV18 with TRBJ2-5; TRBD2 is a possible D gene (6 bases). The CDR3 length is 15 residues. The germline CDR1 and CDR2 sequences are KGHSH and LQKENI. V lost 3 bases to trimming and J lost 2 bases, with 13 bases between them. The CDR3, as DNA: TGTGCCAGCTCACCGGCTTGGCGGGAACAAGAGACCCAGTACTTC. It translates to CASSPAWREQETQYF.

The V call is TRBV5-4, the J call TRBJ2-1; D might be TRBD2 (5 bases). Germline loops: CDR1 SGHNT, CDR2 YYREEE (reference sequence). The CDR3 is 15 residues long. Trimming cost V 1 base and J 7 bases, with 15 bases left between them. The CDR3 protein is CASSLNLGVGNEQFF. The CDR3 coding sequence is TGTGCCAGCAGCTTGAATTTGGGAGTTGGGAATGAGCAGTTCTTC. Together with reference TRBV5-4 and TRBJ2-1, the CDR3 gives the full variable domain: ETGVTQSPTHLIKTRGQQVTLRCSSQSGHNTVSWYQQALGQGPQFIFQYYREEENGRGNFPPRFSGLQFPNYSSELNVNALELDDSALYLCASSLNLGVGNEQFFGPGTRLTVL.

This clone has a handful of counts. The V and J genes are TRBV2 and TRBJ2-1; D not resolved. Looked up from germline, CDR1 is SNHLY and CDR2 is FYNNEI. Deletions cut 8 bases from V and 0 bases from J, with 5 bases between. The CDR3 covers 12 residues. CDR3 coding DNA: TGTGCCAGCCTCAGCTCCTACAATGAGCAGTTCTTC. It yields the protein CASLSSYNEQFF.

V gene TRBV19 combines with J gene TRBJ2-1; TRBD2 aligns across 9 bases. The CDR3 spans 14 residues. Germline values: CDR1 LNHDA, CDR2 SQIVND (reference sequence). J was trimmed by 8 bases and V by 7 bases; bases with no gene match: 9. CDR3 protein: CASKVSGSLDEQFF. CDR3 sequence (DNA): TGTGCCAGTAAGGTTAGCGGGAGTCTGGATGAGCAGTTCTTC.

The rearrangement joins TRBV5-4 to TRBJ2-5; 8 nucleotides match TRBD2. The CDR3 is made up of 17 amino acids. Germline V CDR1 and CDR2: SGHNT, YYREEE (reference sequence). With V trimmed by 4 bases and J by 5 bases, 16 bases remained unmatched. The CDR3 DNA reads as TGTGCCAGCAGCCTCGACGGAGGGGTAGCGGGACGCGAGACCCAGTACTTC. This sequence encodes CASSLDGGVAGRETQYF.

This clone was recorded a few times. The rearrangement links TRBV29-1 to TRBJ2-3, with D perhaps matching TRBD1 (5 bases). The V and J ends lost 2 bases and 0 bases respectively, with 15 bases between them. The CDR3 length is 16 residues. Germline assignment: CDR1 SQVTM and CDR2 ANQGSEA. The CDR3 reads CSVERQDISSTDTQYF. The DNA for the CDR3 is TGCAGCGTTGAAAGGCAGGACATTTCCAGCACAGATACGCAGTATTTT.

The chain employs TRBV27 and TRBJ2-1, with D possibly TRBD2 on 6 matching bases. CDR3 length: 16 residues. Germline CDR1 is MNHEY and CDR2 is SMNVEV (reference sequence). Trimming took 1 base from V and 3 from J, leaving 13 bases between them. The CDR3 loop reads CASSLFFSGYYNEQFF. DNA for the CDR3: TGTGCCAGCAGTTTATTCTTTAGCGGATACTACAATGAGCAGTTCTTC.

This clone turned up a few times. The V gene is TRBV7-2, the J gene TRBJ2-7; D is possibly TRBD1 (6 bases). Germline V CDR1 and CDR2: SGHTA, FQGNSA. The V end was cut by 5 bases, the J end by 6 bases, with 11 bases between. The CDR3 is 12 amino acids. The CDR3 region is CASSPRGGEQYF. CDR3 DNA: TGTGCCAGCAGCCCCCGAGGGGGCGAGCAGTACTTC.

The chain combines TRBV10-3 with TRBJ2-1, with 8 bases lining up with TRBD2. The CDR3 contains 13 residues. The V segment lost 9 bases and the J segment 9 bases; nucleotides outside the gene matches: 10. Germline V gene sequence: CDR1 ENHRY, CDR2 SYGVKD. CDR3 protein: CAIKAGDEAEQFF. The CDR3 nucleotides read TGTGCCATAAAAGCGGGAGACGAGGCTGAGCAGTTCTTC.

The rearrangement links TRBV7-2 to TRBJ2-7; D is perhaps TRBD2 (5 bases). This CDR3 is 14 amino acids long. The V gene lost 5 bases and the J gene lost 5 bases, with 16 bases spanning the gap. CDR1 is SGHTA and CDR2 is FQGNSA in the germline V gene. CDR3 in DNA: TGTGCCAGCAGCCGACGGAGCCCCGGGAACGAGCAGTACTTC. Translated: CASSRRSPGNEQYF.

This rearrangement joins TRBV5-4 to TRBJ2-5; D unresolved. CDR3 length: 15 amino acids. CDR1 SGHNT and CDR2 YYREEE come from the germline V gene (reference sequence). V was clipped by 2 bases and J by 5 bases, with 16 bases between them. CDR3 nucleotide sequence: TGTGCCAGCAGCTTCGGCCTTGATAGCTCGGAGACCCAGTACTTC. Amino acids: CASSFGLDSSETQYF.

This clone has only a few counts. The genes are TRBV28 and TRBJ2-7; D is perhaps TRBD1 (7 bases). This CDR3 is 15 amino acids long. V gave up 3 bases and J gave up 1 base, with 13 bases separating them. Germline V gene data show CDR1 as MDHEN and CDR2 as SYDVKM. The CDR3 DNA reads TGTGCCAGCAGTTTGGAGGGGGCCCCTTCCTACGAGCAGTACTTC. The encoded protein is CASSLEGAPSYEQYF.

This clone was counted only a few times. CDR3 sequence: CAWRRRGETDTQYF. The CDR3 DNA follows: TGTGCCTGGAGGAGGAGGGGAGAGACAGATACGCAGTATTTT. This chain joins TRBV30 and TRBJ2-3; tentative D call: TRBD2 (6 bases). This CDR3 comprises 14 residues. V was cut by 3 bases and J by 3 bases, with 13 bases left in between. Germline CDR1 and CDR2: GTSNPN and SVGIG (reference sequence). Complete variable domain (other parts from reference TRBV30 and TRBJ2-3): SQTIHQWPATLVQPVGSPLSLECTVEGTSNPNLYWYRQAAGRGLQLLFYSVGIGQISSEVPQNLSASRPQDRQFILSSKKLLLSDSGFYLCAWRRRGETDTQYFGPGTRLTVL.

There are a few counts of this clone. The genes are TRBV27 and TRBJ1-5, with TRBD1 matching over 10 bases. Germline CDR1 and CDR2: MNHEY and SMNVEV (reference sequence). V lost 4 bases to trimming and J lost 6 bases; unmatched junction nucleotides: 3. This CDR3 region has 14 residues. CDR3 sequence: CASSSGQGFQPQHF. Here the CDR3 DNA reads TGTGCCAGCAGTTCGGGACAGGGGTTTCAGCCCCAGCATTTT.